This TCR beta chain is from a study of identical twins. This clonotype has more than one count but fewer than ten. Trimming pared 4 bases from V and 0 bases from J, leaving 13 bases between. Germline values: CDR1 MNHEY, CDR2 SVGAGI. CDR3 length: 17 amino acids. TCRdb re-called the 5' RACE reads with MiXCR, one entry per CDR3 protein. The repertoire includes about 470,000 distinct CDR3 sequences, about 24% of them detected once, and about 2.7% sits in the top ten. This same sample was also part of a study on T cells expressing NK-cell markers.

The J gene is TRBJ2-6, the V gene TRBV6-5, with D tentatively TRBD1 (6 bases). The receptor was isolated from a woman aged 18-29 years in good health. Sequenced: CD4+ T cells sorted from blood. CDR3: CASSSSLTGSGANVLTF. The CDR3, as DNA: TGTGCCAGCAGTTCATCCCTGACAGGCTCTGGGGCCAACGTCCTGACTTTC.